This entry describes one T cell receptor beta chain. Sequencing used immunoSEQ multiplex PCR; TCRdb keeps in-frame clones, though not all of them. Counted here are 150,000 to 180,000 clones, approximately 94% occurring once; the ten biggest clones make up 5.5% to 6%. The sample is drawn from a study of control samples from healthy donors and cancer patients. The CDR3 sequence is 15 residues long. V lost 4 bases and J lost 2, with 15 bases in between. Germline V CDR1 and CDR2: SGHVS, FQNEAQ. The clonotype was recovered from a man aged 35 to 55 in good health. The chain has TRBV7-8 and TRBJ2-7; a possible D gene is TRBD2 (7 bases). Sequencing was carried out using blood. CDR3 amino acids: CASSSNRAGAYEQYF. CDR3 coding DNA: TGTGCCAGCAGCTCAAACAGGGCGGGGGCCTACGAGCAGTACTTC.